Sequencing of this T cell receptor (beta chain) was carried out in a study of B cell selection in AIRE deficiency. The sorted conventional CD4 T cells were gated as CD4+CD127+. Data came from immunoSEQ multiplex PCR; TCRdb stores just in-frame clones and leaves some out. This repertoire shows about 27,000 clones, roughly 96% found once; its top ten account for around 0.26%. The sequence was collected from a human donor in good health. Sequences were obtained from CD4+CD127+ conventional T cells sorted from PBMCs.

DNA of the CDR3: TGTGCCAGAAGCTTGGCGGGGAACACCGGGGAGCTGTTTTTT. It is translated as CARSLAGNTGELFF. J is TRBJ2-2 and V is TRBV5-3, with unresolved D. TRBV5-3 is assigned to the ORF class and has an uncertain function. The CDR3 is made up of 14 amino acids. The V end lost 0 bases, the J end lost 1 base, and 4 bases lay between the germline ends.